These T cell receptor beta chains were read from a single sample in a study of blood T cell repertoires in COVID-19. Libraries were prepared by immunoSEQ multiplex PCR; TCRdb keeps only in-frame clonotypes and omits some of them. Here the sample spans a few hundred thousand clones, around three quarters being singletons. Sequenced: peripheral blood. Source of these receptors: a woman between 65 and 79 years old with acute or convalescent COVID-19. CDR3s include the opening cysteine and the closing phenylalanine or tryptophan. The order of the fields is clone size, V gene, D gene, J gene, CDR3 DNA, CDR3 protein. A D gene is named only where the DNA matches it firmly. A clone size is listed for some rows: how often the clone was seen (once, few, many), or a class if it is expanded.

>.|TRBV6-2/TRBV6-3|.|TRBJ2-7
TGTGCCAGCAGTACCCTCCAATCCGGACAGAAGCCCTACGAGCAGTACTTC
CASSTLQSGQKPYEQYF
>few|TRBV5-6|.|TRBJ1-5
TGTGCCAGCAGCTTTTCAGGGTACGGCAGCAATCAGCCCCAGCATTTT
CASSFSGYGSNQPQHF
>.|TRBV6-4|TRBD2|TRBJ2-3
TGTGCCAGCAGCGCGGGGGGCACCACAGATACGCAGTATTTT
CASSAGGTTDTQYF
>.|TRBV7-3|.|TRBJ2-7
TGTGCCAGCAGCTTACAGGGGCTCGGTGACGAGCAGTACTTC
CASSLQGLGDEQYF
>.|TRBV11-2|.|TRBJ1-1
TGTGCCAGCAGCTTAGAAGGGGCTGCTGAAGCTTTCTTT
CASSLEGAAEAFF
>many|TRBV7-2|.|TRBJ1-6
TGTGCCAGCAGCTTAACATTTCAGAATTCACCCCTCCACTTT
CASSLTFQNSPLHF
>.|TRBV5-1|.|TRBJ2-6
TGCGCCAGCAGCTTGGCGCTAGCGATATCTGGGGCCAACGTCCTGACTTTC
CASSLALAISGANVLTF
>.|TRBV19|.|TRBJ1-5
TGTGCCAGTAGTATGACAGACAGTTTTCACAATCAGCCCCAGCATTTT
CASSMTDSFHNQPQHF
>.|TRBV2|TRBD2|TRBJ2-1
TGTGCCAGCAGTGTACTAGCGGGGGTGATCGATGAGCAGTTCTTC
CASSVLAGVIDEQFF
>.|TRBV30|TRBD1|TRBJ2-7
TGTGCCTGGAGTTTTACACCGGGACAGCCTTCCTACGAGCAGTACTTC
CAWSFTPGQPSYEQYF
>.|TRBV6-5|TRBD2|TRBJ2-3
TGTGCCAGCAGTTACTCGGACGCGGGGGGGGGTGCTACGCAGTATTTT
CASSYSDAGGGATQYF
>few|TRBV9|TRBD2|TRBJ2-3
TGTGCCAGCAGCGCCCAAGGACTAGCGACAGATACGCAGTATTTT
CASSAQGLATDTQYF
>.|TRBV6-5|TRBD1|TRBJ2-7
TGTGCCAGCGATGACAGGGGGATCTCCTACGAGCAGTACTTC
CASDDRGISYEQYF
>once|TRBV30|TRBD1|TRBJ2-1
TGTGCCTGGAGGGACACAAGGGCGCAGGGGGCTGGGGATGAGCAGTTCTTC
CAWRDTRAQGAGDEQFF
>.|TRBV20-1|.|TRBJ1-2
TGCAGTGCTTTAGGGGGGGAAGGCTACACCTTC
CSALGGEGYTF
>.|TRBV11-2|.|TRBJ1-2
TGTGCCAGCAGCTTACTCAGGGACTATGGCTACACCTTC
CASSLLRDYGYTF
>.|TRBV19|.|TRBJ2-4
TGTGCCAGTAGTATAGACGCAAAAGACGCCGGGGGACAAAACATTCAGTACTTC
CASSIDAKDAGGQNIQYF
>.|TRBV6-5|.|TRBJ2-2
TGTGCCAGCAGTATAGTTTACGCGAACACCGGGGAGCTGTTTTTT
CASSIVYANTGELFF
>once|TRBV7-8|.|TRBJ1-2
TGTGCCAGCAGCTTCGCAACAGGGTTGGGCGGCTACACCTTC
CASSFATGLGGYTF
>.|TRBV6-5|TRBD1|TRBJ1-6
TGTGCCAGCAGTTACGGGACAGCCCCAGCCTCACCCCTCCACTTT
CASSYGTAPASPLHF
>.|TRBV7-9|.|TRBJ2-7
TGTGCCAGCAGCTTTAGTCAGGGGTCGTACGAGCAGTACTTC
CASSFSQGSYEQYF
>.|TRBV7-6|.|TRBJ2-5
TGTGCCAGCAGCTTAGTCGGTCAAGAGACCCAGTACTTC
CASSLVGQETQYF
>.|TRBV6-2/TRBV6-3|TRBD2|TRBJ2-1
TGTGCCAGCAGTTACGAAGCGGGGGCCCCCAGCTCCTACAATGAGCAGTTCTTC
CASSYEAGAPSSYNEQFF
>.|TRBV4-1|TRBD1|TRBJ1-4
TGCGCCAGCAGCGCCCCGACTATGACAGGGGGCCGTAATGAAAAACTGTTTTTT
CASSAPTMTGGRNEKLFF
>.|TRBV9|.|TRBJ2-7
TGTGCCAGCAGCGTAGCGAGCCGGTCTGACGAGCAGTACTTC
CASSVASRSDEQYF
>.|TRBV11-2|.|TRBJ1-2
TGTGCCAGCAGCTTCAACAGATACTATGGCTACACCTTC
CASSFNRYYGYTF
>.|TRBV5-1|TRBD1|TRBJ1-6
TGCGCCAGCAGCCAGGACAGGGCGGAGAATTCACCCCTCCACTTT
CASSQDRAENSPLHF
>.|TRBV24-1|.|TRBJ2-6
TGTGCCACCAGTGATTACGACAGTTCAGGGGCCAACGTCCTGACTTTC
CATSDYDSSGANVLTF
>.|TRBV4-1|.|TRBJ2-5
TGCGCCAGCAGCCCGTTAGCTAAGGGGGGGGGCGTGAAGGAGACCCAGTACTTC
CASSPLAKGGGVKETQYF
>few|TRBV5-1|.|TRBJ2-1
TGCGCCAGCAGCTCGGACTGGACTAACAATGAGCAGTTCTTC
CASSSDWTNNEQFF
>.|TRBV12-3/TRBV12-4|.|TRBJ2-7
TGTGCCAGCAGTTCCCACTACGAGCAGTACTTC
CASSSHYEQYF
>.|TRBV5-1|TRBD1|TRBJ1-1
TGCGCCAGCAGCCCGGGACAGGGACGAGCTTTCTTT
CASSPGQGRAFF